What follows describes a single T cell receptor beta chain. These data come from a study of spatial heterogeneity in lung cancer. The wider study: Samples came from about 72 TRACERx patients with untreated early-stage lung cancer.

The time point was: blood at routine non-recurrence follow-up after resection. From tumor, nontumor lung or frozen PBMC, whole RNA was taken unsorted for sequencing. Carried by each TCR cDNA molecule was a unique molecular identifier. A single record per CDR3 protein comes from TCRdb applying MiXCR to the 5' RACE reads. The data show roughly 70,000 distinct CDR3 sequences, roughly 8.9% seen once. Between the trimmed V and J ends, which lost 4 bases and 0 bases, there was a span of 6 bases. There are 13 residues in the CDR3. Germline CDR1 and CDR2: SGHRS and YFSETQ. The sequences come from PBMCs, collected at follow-up. This TCR was recovered from a female donor with early-stage non-small cell lung cancer. The rearrangement joins TRBV5-1 to TRBJ2-3; unclear D gene. This CDR3 is CASSPQSTDTQYF. DNA of the CDR3: TGCGCCAGCAGCCCACAGAGCACAGATACGCAGTATTTT.